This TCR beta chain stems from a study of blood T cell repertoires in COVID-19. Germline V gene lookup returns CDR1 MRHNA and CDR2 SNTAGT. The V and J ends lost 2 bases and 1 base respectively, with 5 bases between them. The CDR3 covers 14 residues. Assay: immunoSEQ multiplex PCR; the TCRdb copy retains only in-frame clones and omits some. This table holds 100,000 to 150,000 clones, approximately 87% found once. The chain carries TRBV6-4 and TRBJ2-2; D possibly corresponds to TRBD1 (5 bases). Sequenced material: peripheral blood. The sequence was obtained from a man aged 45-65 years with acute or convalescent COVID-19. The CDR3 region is CASSDGQNTGELFF. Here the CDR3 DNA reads TGTGCCAGCAGTGACGGACAGAACACCGGGGAGCTGTTTTTT.